The T cell receptor (beta chain) described here comes from a study of cytomegalovirus exposure and HLA in healthy donors. Study summary: Early released data comprised 80 million or so unique TCRs from HLA-typed donors. Of fewer than 450 genotyped donors, roughly 80% clustered with self-reported Caucasian donors. Points from the study as a whole: Through in vitro validation, three CMV-associated chains were shown to be specific for CMV antigens.

13 Jbeta primers and 60 Vbeta primers were used for the PCR. TCRdb's copy holds only in-frame clones and misses some; the assay was immunoSEQ multiplex PCR. The sample shows approximately 35,000 clones, 65% to 75% of them seen only once. V shed 1 base, J shed 3 bases, and the junction held 7 bases outside the gene matches. The CDR3 runs to 16 residues. The germline gives CDR1 SGHTA, CDR2 FQGNSA. Regarding this clone: Its antigen is undetermined.

The V and J genes are TRBV7-2 and TRBJ1-2; TRBD1 matches at 8 bases. The receptor comes from a man aged 40-49 years in good health and CMV-seropositive. The sequencing input was PBMCs. CDR3 loop: CASSLGRQGLHYGYTF. CDR3 sequence (DNA): TGTGCCAGCAGCTTAGGGAGACAGGGGCTCCACTATGGCTACACCTTC.